This T cell receptor beta chain was identified during a study of cytomegalovirus exposure and HLA in healthy donors. This CDR3 is 15 amino acids long. Trimming removed 5 bases at V and 0 bases at J, with 14 bases between. The germline gives CDR1 KGHSH, CDR2 LQKENI. It was with 60 Vbeta and 13 Jbeta primers that the PCR ran. Clones were read by immunoSEQ multiplex PCR, and TCRdb kept only the in-frame ones, dropping some. The table shows approximately 200,000 clones, with about 79% occurring only once. This receptor was identified in a man between 18 and 35 years old in good health and CMV-seronegative. The J gene is TRBJ2-7, the V gene TRBV18; TRBD1 is a possible D gene (6 bases). Specimen: PBMCs. Here the CDR3 DNA reads TGTGCCAGCTCATCGGCGCAGGGGCACTCCTACGAGCAGTACTTC. Amino acids: CASSSAQGHSYEQYF.